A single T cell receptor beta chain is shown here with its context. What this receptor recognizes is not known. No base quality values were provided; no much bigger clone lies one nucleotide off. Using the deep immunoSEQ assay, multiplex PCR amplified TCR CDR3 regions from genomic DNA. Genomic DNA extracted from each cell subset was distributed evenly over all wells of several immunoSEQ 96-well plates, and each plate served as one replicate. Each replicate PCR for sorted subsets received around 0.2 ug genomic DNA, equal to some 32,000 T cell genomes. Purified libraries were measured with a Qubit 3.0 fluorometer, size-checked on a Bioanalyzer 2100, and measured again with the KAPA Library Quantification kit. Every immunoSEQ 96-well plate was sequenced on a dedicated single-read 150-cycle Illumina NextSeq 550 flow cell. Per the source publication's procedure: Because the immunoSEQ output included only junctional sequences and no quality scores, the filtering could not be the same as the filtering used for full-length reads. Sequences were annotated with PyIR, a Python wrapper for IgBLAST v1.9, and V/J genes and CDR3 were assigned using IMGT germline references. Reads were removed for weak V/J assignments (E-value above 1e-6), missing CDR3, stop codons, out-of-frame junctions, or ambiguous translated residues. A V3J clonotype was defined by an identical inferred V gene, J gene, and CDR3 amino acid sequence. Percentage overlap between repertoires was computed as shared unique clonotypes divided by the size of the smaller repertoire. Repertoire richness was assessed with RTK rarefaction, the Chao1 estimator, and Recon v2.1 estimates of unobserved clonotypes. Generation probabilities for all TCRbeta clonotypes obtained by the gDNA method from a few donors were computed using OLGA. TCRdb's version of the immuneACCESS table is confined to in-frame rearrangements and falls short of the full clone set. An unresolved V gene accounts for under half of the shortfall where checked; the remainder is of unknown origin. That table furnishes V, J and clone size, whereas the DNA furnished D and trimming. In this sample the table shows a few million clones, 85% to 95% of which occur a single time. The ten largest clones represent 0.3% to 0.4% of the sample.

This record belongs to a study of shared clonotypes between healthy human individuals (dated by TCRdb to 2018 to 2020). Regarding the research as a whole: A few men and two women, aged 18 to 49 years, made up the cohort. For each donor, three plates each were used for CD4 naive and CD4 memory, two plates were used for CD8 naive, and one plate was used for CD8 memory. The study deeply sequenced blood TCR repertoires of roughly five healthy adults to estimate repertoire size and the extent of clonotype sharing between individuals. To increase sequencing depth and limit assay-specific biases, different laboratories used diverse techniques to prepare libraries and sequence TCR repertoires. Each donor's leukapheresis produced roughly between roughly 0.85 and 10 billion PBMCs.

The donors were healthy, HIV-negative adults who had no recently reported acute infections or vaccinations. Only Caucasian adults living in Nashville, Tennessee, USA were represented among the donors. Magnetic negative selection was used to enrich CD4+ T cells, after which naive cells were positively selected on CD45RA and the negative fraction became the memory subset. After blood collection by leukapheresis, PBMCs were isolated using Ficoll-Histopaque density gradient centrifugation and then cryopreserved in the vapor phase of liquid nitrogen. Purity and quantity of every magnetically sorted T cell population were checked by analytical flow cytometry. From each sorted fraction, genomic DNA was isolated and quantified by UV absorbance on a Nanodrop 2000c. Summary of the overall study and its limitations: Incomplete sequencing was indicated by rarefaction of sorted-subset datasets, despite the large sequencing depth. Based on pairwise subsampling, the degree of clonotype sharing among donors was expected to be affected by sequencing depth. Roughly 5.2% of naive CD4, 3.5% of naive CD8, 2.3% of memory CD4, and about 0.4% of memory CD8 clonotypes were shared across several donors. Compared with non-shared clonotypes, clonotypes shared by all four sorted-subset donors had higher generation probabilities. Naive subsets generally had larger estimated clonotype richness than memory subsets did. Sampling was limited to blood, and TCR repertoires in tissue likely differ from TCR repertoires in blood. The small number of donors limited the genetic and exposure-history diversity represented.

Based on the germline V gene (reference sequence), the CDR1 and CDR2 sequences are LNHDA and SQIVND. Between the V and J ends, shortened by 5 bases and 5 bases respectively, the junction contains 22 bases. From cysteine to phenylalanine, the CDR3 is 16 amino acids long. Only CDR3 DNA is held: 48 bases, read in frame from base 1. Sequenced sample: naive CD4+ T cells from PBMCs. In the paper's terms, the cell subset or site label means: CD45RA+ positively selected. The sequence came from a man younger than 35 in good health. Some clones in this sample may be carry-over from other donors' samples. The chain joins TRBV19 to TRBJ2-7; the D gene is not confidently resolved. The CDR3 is CASSAFVRPSGNEQYF. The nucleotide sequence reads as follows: TGTGCCAGTAGTGCTTTTGTCAGACCCTCAGGAAACGAGCAGTACTTC.